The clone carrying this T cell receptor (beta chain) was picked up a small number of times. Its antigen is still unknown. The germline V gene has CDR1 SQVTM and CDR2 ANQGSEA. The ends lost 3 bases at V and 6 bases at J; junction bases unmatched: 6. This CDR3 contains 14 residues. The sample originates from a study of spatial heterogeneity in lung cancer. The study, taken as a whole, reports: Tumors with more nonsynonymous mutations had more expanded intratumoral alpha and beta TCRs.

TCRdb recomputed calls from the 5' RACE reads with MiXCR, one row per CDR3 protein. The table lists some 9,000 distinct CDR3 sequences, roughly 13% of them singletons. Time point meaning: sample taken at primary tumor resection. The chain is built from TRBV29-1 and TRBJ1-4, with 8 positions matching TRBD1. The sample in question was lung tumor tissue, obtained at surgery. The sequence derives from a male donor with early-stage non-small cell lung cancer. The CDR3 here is CSVEYATGDEKLFF. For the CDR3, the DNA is TGCAGCGTTGAGTACGCGACAGGGGATGAAAAACTGTTTTTT.